This T cell receptor (beta chain) was sequenced in a study of CD8 T cells in Susac syndrome. An amount of RNA that ranged from roughly 0.5 to 1 ug was reverse transcribed with random hexamers. MiXCR, applied by TCRdb to the immunoSEQ multiplex PCR reads, yields one record per CDR3 protein. There are about 280,000 distinct CDR3 sequences in the sample; roughly 85% occur only once, and over 0.1% lies in the top ten. The receptor's source is a human donor with multiple sclerosis. Sequenced: CD8+ T cells from PBMCs.

The CDR3 loop is CASSPSVAVEQYF. CDR3 nucleotides: TGTGCCAGCAGTCCGTCCGTTGCGGTCGAGCAGTACTTC. V usage is TRBV12-3 or TRBV12-4 and J usage is TRBJ2-7; D is undetermined. The CDR3 is 13 residues long. The V end was cut by 5 bases, the J end by 6 bases, with 14 bases between.